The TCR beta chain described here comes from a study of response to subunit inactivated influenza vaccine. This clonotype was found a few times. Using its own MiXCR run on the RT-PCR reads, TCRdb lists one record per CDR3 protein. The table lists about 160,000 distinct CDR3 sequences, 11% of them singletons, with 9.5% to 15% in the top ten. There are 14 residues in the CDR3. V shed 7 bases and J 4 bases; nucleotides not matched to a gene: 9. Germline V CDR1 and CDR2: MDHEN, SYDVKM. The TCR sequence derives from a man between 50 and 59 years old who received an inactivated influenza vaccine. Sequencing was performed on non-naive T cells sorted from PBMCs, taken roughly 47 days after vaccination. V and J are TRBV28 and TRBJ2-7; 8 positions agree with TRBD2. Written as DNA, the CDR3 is TGTGCCAGCACCGTAGCGGGGCTAGAATACGAGCAGTACTTC. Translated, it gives CASTVAGLEYEQYF.